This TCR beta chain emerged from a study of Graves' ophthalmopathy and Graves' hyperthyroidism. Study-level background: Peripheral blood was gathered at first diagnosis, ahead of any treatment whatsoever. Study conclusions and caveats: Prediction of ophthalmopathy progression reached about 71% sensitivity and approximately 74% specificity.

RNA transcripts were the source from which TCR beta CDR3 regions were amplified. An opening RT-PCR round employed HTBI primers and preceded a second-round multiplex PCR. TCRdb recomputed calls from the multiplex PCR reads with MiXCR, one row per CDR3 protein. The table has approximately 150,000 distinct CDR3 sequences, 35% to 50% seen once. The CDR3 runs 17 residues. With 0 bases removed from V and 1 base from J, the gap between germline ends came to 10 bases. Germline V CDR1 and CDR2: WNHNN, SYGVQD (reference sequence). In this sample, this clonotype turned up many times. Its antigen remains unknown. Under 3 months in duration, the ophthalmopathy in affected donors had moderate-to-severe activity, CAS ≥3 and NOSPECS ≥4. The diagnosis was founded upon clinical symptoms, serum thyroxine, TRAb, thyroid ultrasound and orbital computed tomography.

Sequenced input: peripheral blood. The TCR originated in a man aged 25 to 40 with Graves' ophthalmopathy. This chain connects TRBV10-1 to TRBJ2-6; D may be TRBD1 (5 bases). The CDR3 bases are TGCGCCAGCAGTGAGTCGACAGTACCATCTGGGGCCAACGTCCTGACTTTC. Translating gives CASSESTVPSGANVLTF.